This is a list of T cell receptor beta chains from one sample in a study of OX40 agonist ivuxolimab in advanced cancers. Assay used: immunoSEQ multiplex PCR; TCRdb lists only in-frame clones, some missing. The repertoire holds fewer than 30,000 clones, with about 90% as singletons. The source material was CD4+ or CD8+ T cells sorted from blood, sampled in a trial of the OX40 agonist ivuxolimab. These receptor sequences come from an adult with an advanced solid tumor such as melanoma, head and neck, liver or kidney cancer. The CDR3 runs from the conserved cysteine through the conserved F or W. Each record gives: clone size, V gene, J gene, D gene, CDR3 protein, CDR3 DNA. The D gene is left open where the match is weak. Rows give clone size only sometimes, using once, few, many, or a class for an expanded clone.

-	TRBV7-9	TRBJ2-7	TRBD1	CASSLEQGISFF	TGTGCCAGCAGCTTAGAACAGGGGATTTCCTTCTTC
-	TRBV6-5	TRBJ2-7	-	CASSLSEHLYEQYF	TGTGCCAGCAGCCTTTCCGAACACCTCTACGAGCAGTACTTC
-	TRBV11-3	TRBJ2-1	-	CASSQDSYNEQFF	TGTGCCAGCAGCCAAGACTCCTACAATGAGCAGTTCTTC
-	TRBV9	TRBJ2-1	-	CASSVTGRQMNEQFF	TGTGCCAGCAGCGTAACGGGCCGACAGATGAATGAGCAGTTCTTC
-	TRBV7-2	TRBJ2-7	-	CASSTSGHSSYEQYF	TGTGCCAGCAGTACCTCGGGACACTCCTCCTACGAGCAGTACTTC
-	TRBV9	TRBJ2-7	TRBD2	CASTAGDGHEQYF	TGTGCCAGCACAGCGGGAGACGGCCACGAGCAGTACTTC
few	TRBV10-3	TRBJ1-2	-	CAISESETGFYGYTF	TGTGCCATCAGTGAGTCGGAGACAGGTTTCTATGGCTACACCTTC
-	TRBV6-5	TRBJ2-7	-	CASSYERDHYEQYF	TGTGCCAGCAGTTACGAGCGAGACCACTACGAGCAGTACTTC
-	TRBV28	TRBJ2-1	TRBD1	CASSSPGQGFINEQFF	TGTGCCAGCAGTTCACCGGGACAGGGGTTTATAAATGAGCAGTTCTTC
-	TRBV10-2	TRBJ2-3	-	CATGWGTDTQYF	TGCGCCACAGGATGGGGCACAGATACGCAGTATTTT
-	TRBV7-9	TRBJ1-2	-	CASSFVPGGYTF	TGTGCCAGCAGCTTCGTACCGGGCGGCTACACCTTC
-	TRBV13	TRBJ1-1	-	CASSFGAWGTEAFF	TGTGCCAGCAGCTTCGGGGCGTGGGGAACTGAAGCTTTCTTT
-	TRBV7-9	TRBJ1-6	-	CASSLDPGNQADSNSPLHF	TGTGCCAGCAGCTTAGACCCAGGGAACCAAGCCGATTCGAATTCACCCCTCCACTTT
-	TRBV7-9	TRBJ1-2	-	CASSVESPLPF	TGTGCCAGCAGCGTCGAGAGCCCGTTGCCCTTC
-	TRBV7-9	TRBJ2-1	TRBD2	CASSLDRSAGAANEQFF	TGTGCCAGCAGCTTAGACCGGTCCGCGGGAGCGGCCAATGAGCAGTTCTTC
-	TRBV4-1	TRBJ2-2	-	CASSQVGQYTGELFF	TGCGCCAGCAGCCAAGTGGGGCAGTACACCGGGGAGCTGTTTTTT
once	TRBV4-2	TRBJ1-4	TRBD1	CASSQDGTDEKLFF	TGTGCCAGCAGCCAAGACGGGACAGATGAAAAACTGTTTTTT
-	TRBV7-3	TRBJ2-5	-	CASSLNGEETQYF	TGTGCCAGCAGCTTAAACGGAGAAGAGACCCAGTACTTC
-	TRBV9	TRBJ2-7	-	CASSVYRDSYEQYF	TGTGCCAGCAGCGTTTACAGGGACTCCTACGAGCAGTACTTC
-	TRBV9	TRBJ2-7	-	CASSVDDMEQYF	TGTGCCAGCAGCGTAGATGATATGGAGCAGTACTTC
-	TRBV27	TRBJ2-1	-	CASSLILDNEQFF	TGTGCCAGCAGTTTAATTTTGGACAATGAGCAGTTCTTC
-	TRBV7-3	TRBJ2-3	-	CASSLDLVDTQYF	TGTGCCAGCAGCTTAGATTTAGTAGATACGCAGTATTTT
-	TRBV4-3	TRBJ2-1	TRBD2	CASSQGLAGMNEQFF	TGCGCCAGCAGCCAAGGACTAGCGGGGATGAATGAGCAGTTCTTC
-	TRBV11-2	TRBJ1-6	TRBD1	CASSIDRGLNSPLHF	TGTGCCAGCAGCATAGACAGGGGTTTAAATTCACCCCTCCACTTT
-	TRBV9	TRBJ2-4	-	CASSGTQGAKNIQYF	TGTGCCAGCAGCGGGACACAGGGAGCCAAAAACATTCAGTACTTC
-	TRBV19	TRBJ2-3	TRBD2	CASSIDPGKRGKDTQYF	TGTGCCAGTAGTATAGATCCGGGGAAGCGGGGGAAGGATACGCAGTATTTT
-	TRBV4-1	TRBJ1-4	-	CASSQTYTGMRFF	TGCGCCAGCAGCCAAACGTATACCGGGATGCGCTTTTTT
-	TRBV9	TRBJ2-1	TRBD2	CASSAASGGAHEQFF	TGTGCCAGCAGCGCCGCTAGCGGGGGGGCCCATGAGCAGTTCTTC
-	TRBV11-2	TRBJ2-7	-	CAGSLLAYEQYF	TGTGCCGGCAGCTTATTAGCCTACGAGCAGTACTTC
-	TRBV4-1	TRBJ2-2	-	CASSQGPMEVWNGELFF	TGCGCCAGCAGCCAAGGACCCATGGAGGTTTGGAACGGGGAGCTGTTTTTT
-	TRBV19	TRBJ1-1	-	CASSISLGNTEAFF	TGTGCCAGTAGTATCTCCTTAGGAAACACTGAAGCTTTCTTT
-	TRBV5-1	TRBJ2-7	-	CASSPSGGHYEQYF	TGCGCCAGCAGCCCCTCGGGGGGCCACTACGAGCAGTACTTC
-	TRBV30	TRBJ1-6	-	CAWSVLGLNSPLHF	TGTGCCTGGAGTGTACTCGGACTTAATTCACCCCTCCACTTT
-	TRBV28	TRBJ2-2	-	CASSATGAYTGELFF	TGTGCCAGCAGTGCAACCGGGGCCTACACCGGGGAGCTGTTTTTT
-	TRBV27	TRBJ1-2	-	CASSLSPTRAFNGYTF	TGTGCCAGCAGTTTATCCCCGACGAGGGCGTTTAATGGCTACACCTTC
-	TRBV6-1	TRBJ2-3	TRBD1	CASSHRDRGTDTQYF	TGTGCCAGCAGTCACCGGGACAGGGGCACAGATACGCAGTATTTT
-	TRBV6-6	TRBJ1-1	-	CASSYGGENTEAFF	TGTGCCAGCAGTTACGGGGGCGAGAACACTGAAGCTTTCTTT
-	TRBV7-6	TRBJ2-2	-	CASSHAGQTRELFF	TGTGCCAGCAGCCACGCGGGGCAGACCAGGGAGCTGTTTTTT
-	TRBV7-2	TRBJ1-5	-	CASSLGGGGDQPQHF	TGTGCCAGCAGCTTAGGGGGAGGGGGGGATCAGCCCCAGCATTTT
-	TRBV19	TRBJ2-7	TRBD1	CASSIDGTGGYYEQYF	TGTGCCAGTAGTATAGACGGGACAGGGGGCTACTACGAGCAGTACTTC
-	TRBV15	TRBJ2-1	TRBD2	CATSRIRLARDEQFF	TGTGCCACCAGCAGAATCCGACTAGCCAGAGATGAGCAGTTCTTC
-	TRBV11-1	TRBJ2-5	-	CASGAGLGQETQYF	TGTGCCAGCGGCGCAGGACTGGGGCAGGAGACCCAGTACTTC
-	TRBV27	TRBJ2-7	TRBD1	CASSLTGTGGYEQYF	TGTGCCAGCAGTTTAACCGGGACAGGGGGCTACGAGCAGTACTTC
-	TRBV27	TRBJ1-2	TRBD1	CASSPSTGVYGYTF	TGTGCCAGCAGTCCCTCGACAGGGGTCTATGGCTACACCTTC
once	TRBV27	TRBJ2-2	-	CASSLWPGNTGELFF	TGTGCCAGCAGTTTATGGCCGGGGAACACCGGGGAGCTGTTTTTT
-	TRBV7-2	TRBJ1-2	TRBD1	CASSLTGRHGYTF	TGTGCCAGCAGCTTGACAGGGAGGCATGGCTACACCTTC
-	TRBV11-3	TRBJ2-2	-	CASSLEGGELFF	TGTGCCAGCAGCTTAGAGGGGGGGGAGCTGTTTTTT
-	TRBV19	TRBJ1-1	-	CASSNRYITEAFF	TGTGCCAGTAGTAATAGGTATATCACTGAAGCTTTCTTT
-	TRBV30	TRBJ2-7	TRBD2	CAWRGTSSYEQYF	TGTGCCTGGAGGGGGACTAGCTCGTACGAGCAGTACTTC
once	TRBV27	TRBJ1-2	-	CASSGRLSGDGYTF	TGTGCCAGCAGTGGCCGGCTGTCGGGGGATGGCTACACCTTC
-	TRBV7-9	TRBJ2-7	-	CASSSPPTGDSYEQYF	TGTGCCAGCAGCTCCCCCCCGACAGGTGATTCCTACGAGCAGTACTTC